This T cell receptor beta chain emerged from a study of graft-versus-host responses after intestinal transplantation. Study background: Following induction with anti-thymocyte globulin, all recipients were given tacrolimus and steroids for two to three years. Findings and caveats of the study: Early post-transplant HvG declines tracked with peak circulating GvH clone levels. GvH clones occurred in recipient marrow; some first appeared in ileum or blood.

TCRdb's table, derived via immunoSEQ multiplex PCR, lists solely in-frame clones and lacks some. The table shows under 9,000 clones, with 33% occurring only once. By share, this clone counts as medium-sized (0.01 to 0.1%). Each mixed lymphocyte reaction held around 200,000 CFSE-labeled responders and around 200,000 irradiated violet-dye-labeled stimulators. Post-reaction, proliferating CD3+CD4+ and CD3+CD8+ responders (CFSE-low) were sorted. CDR1 and CDR2 (germline): SNHLY, FYNNEI. CDR3 size: 16 residues. V lost 2 bases and J lost 2; bases outside the gene matches: 6. V gene TRBV2 combines with J gene TRBJ2-7, with TRBD2 identical over 10 bases. This specimen consisted of alloreactive CD8+ T cells from a mixed lymphocyte reaction culture, obtained before transplantation. Noted subset: CFSE-low proliferating T cells sorted from approximately 6-day pre-transplant mixed lymphocyte reaction (GvH or HvG direction). The sequence was obtained from a human patient who was an organ donor for intestinal transplantation. The CDR3 is CASSESGTSATYEQYF. Here the CDR3 DNA reads TGTGCCAGCAGTGAATCCGGGACTAGCGCAACCTACGAGCAGTACTTC.